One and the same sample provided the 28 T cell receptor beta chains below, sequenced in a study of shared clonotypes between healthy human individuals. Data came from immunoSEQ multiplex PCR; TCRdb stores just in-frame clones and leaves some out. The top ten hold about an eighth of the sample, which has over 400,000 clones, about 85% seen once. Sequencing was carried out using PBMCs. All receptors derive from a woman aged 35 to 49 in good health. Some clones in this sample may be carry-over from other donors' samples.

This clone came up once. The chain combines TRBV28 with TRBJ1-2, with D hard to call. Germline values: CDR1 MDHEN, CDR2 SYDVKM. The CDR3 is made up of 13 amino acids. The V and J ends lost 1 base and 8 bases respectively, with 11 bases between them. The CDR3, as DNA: TGTGCCAGCAGTTTATTGGGCTTCGGGGGCTACACCTTC. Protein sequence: CASSLLGFGGYTF.

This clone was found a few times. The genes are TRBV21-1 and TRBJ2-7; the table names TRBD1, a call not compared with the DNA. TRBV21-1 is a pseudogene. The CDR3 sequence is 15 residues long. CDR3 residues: CASCPPGTGHYEQYF. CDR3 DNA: TGTGCCAGCTGTCCTCCCGGGACAGGACACTACGAGCAGTACTTC.

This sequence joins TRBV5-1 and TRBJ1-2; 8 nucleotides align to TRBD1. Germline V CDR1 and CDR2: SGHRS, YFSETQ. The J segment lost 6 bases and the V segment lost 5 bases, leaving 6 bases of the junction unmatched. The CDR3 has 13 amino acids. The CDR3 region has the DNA TGCGCCAGCAGAAGAGGGACAGGCAATGGCTACACCTTC. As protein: CASRRGTGNGYTF.

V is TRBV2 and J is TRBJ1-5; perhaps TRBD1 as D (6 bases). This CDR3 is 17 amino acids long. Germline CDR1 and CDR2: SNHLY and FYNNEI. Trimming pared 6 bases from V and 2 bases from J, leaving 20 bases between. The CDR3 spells CASSPRRGGVGNQPQHF. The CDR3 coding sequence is TGTGCCAGCAGCCCCCGGCGGGGGGGCGTGGGCAATCAGCCCCAGCATTTT. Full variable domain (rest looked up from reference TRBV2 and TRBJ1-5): EPEVTQTPSHQVTQMGQEVILRCVPISNHLYFYWYRQILGQKVEFLVSFYNNEISEKSEIFDDQFSVERPDGSNFTLKIRSTKLEDSAMYFCASSPRRGGVGNQPQHFGDGTRLSIL.

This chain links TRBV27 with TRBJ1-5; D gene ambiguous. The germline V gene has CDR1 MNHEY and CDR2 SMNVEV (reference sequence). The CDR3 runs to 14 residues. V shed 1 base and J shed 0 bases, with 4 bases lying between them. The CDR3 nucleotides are TGTGCCAGCAGTTTATACGGTAGCAATCAGCCCCAGCATTTT. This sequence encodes CASSLYGSNQPQHF.

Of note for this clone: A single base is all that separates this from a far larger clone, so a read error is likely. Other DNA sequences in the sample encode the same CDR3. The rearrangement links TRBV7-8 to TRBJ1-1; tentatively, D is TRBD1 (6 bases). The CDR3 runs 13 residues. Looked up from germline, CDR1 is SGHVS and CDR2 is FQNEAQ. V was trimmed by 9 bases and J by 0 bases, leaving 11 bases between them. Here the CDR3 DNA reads TGTGCCAGTAGCGGACAGCTGAACACTGAAGCTTTCTTT. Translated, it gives CASSGQLNTEAFF.

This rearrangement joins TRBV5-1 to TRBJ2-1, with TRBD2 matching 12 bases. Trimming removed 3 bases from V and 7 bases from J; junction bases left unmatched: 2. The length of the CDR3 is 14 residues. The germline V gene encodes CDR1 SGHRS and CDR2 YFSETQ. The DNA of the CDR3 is TGCGCCAGCAGCTCTAGCGGGAGGGTGAATGAGCAGTTCTTC. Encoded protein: CASSSSGRVNEQFF.

The CDR3: CASSLRTGHEKLFF. Here the CDR3 DNA reads TGTGCCAGCAGCCTCCGGACAGGGCATGAAAAACTGTTTTTT. The rearrangement joins TRBV11-1 to TRBJ1-4; 8 bases align to TRBD1. The germline gives CDR1 SGHAT, CDR2 FQDESV (reference sequence). J was trimmed by 6 bases and V by 5 bases; bases with no gene match: 5. CDR3 length: 14 amino acids. The variable domain in full, completed from reference TRBV11-1 and TRBJ1-4, reads EAEVAQSPRYKITEKSQAVAFWCDPISGHATLYWYRQILGQGPELLVQFQDESVVDDSQLPKDRFSAERLKGVDSTLKIQPAELGDSAMYLCASSLRTGHEKLFFGSGTQLSVL.

The CDR3 DNA is TGCGCCAGCAGCCAGGGTCCTAGCGGGAGTGGAGATACGCAGTATTTT. Protein product: CASSQGPSGSGDTQYF. The V call is TRBV4-3, the J call TRBJ2-3; the match to TRBD2 covers 10 bases. J lost 5 bases, V lost 3 bases, and 8 bases had no gene match. Per germline, CDR1 LGHNA and CDR2 YSLEER. The CDR3 is made up of 16 amino acids.

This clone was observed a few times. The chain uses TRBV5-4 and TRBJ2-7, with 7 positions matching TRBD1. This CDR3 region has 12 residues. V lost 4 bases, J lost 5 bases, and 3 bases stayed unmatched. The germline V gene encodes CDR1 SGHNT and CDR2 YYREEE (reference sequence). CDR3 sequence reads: CASSVGTDEQYF. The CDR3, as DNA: TGTGCCAGCAGCGTCGGGACAGACGAGCAGTACTTC.

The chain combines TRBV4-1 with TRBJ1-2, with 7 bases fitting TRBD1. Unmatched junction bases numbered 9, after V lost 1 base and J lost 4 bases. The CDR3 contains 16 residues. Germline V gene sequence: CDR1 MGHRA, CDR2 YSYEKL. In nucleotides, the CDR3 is TGCGCCAGCAGCCAAGCGCCGAGGGGGCGCCTCTATGGCTACACCTTC. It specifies CASSQAPRGRLYGYTF.

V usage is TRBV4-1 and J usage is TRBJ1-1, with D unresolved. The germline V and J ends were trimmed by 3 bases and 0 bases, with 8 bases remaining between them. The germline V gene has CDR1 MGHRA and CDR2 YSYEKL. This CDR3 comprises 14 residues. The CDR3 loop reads CASSHRLMNTEAFF. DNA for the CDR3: TGCGCCAGCAGCCATCGGCTCATGAACACTGAAGCTTTCTTT.

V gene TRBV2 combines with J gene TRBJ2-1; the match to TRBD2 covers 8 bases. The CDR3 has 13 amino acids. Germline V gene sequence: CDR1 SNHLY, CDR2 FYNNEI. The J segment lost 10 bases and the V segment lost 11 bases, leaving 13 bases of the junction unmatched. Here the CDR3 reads CAGKSTPGGEQFF. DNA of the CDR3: TGTGCCGGTAAGAGTACGCCGGGAGGGGAGCAGTTCTTC.

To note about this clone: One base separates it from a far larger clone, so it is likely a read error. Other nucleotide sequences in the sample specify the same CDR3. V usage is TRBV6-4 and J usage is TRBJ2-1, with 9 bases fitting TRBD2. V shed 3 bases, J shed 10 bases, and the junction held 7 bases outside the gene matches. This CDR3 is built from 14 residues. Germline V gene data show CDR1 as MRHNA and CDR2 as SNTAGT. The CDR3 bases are TGTGCCAGCAGTGAGGGGCGGGAGGGCAACGAGCAGTTCTTC. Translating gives CASSEGREGNEQFF.

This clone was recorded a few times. CDR3 DNA sequence: TGTGCCAGCAGCGTAGATAATGATCAGCCCCAGCATTTT. As protein: CASSVDNDQPQHF. The chain employs TRBV9 and TRBJ1-5; D gene uncertain. Deletions cut 0 bases from V and 5 bases from J, with 6 bases between. Germline assignment: CDR1 SGDLS and CDR2 YYNGEE. The CDR3 loop spans 13 amino acids.

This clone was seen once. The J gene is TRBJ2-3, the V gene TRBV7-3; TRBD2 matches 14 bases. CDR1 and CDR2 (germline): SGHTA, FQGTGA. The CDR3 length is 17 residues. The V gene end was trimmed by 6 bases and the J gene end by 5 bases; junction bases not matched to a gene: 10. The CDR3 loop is CASRSGLAGGIGDTQYF. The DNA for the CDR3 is TGTGCCAGCAGATCCGGACTAGCGGGAGGAATCGGAGATACGCAGTATTTT.

The CDR3 spells CASSRGQGNSEQYF. The CDR3, as DNA: TGTGCCAGCAGCCGGGGGCAGGGAAATAGCGAGCAGTACTTC. The chain couples TRBV7-3 to TRBJ2-7; D possibly uses TRBD1 or TRBD2 (6 bases each). This CDR3 comprises 14 residues. V lost 5 bases and J 6 bases, leaving 17 bases between the germline ends. Germline-derived CDR1 and CDR2 are SGHTA and FQGTGA.

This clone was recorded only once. In DNA form, the CDR3 reads TGCGCCAGCAGCCAAGGCCAGGGGGCGATGATTAATGAAAAACTGTTTTTT. Amino acid sequence: CASSQGQGAMINEKLFF. This chain connects TRBV4-1 to TRBJ1-4; the match to TRBD1 covers 8 bases. Per the germline V gene, CDR1 is MGHRA and CDR2 is YSYEKL. The CDR3 is made up of 17 amino acids. Germline trimming cut 1 base from V and 4 bases from J; bases unmatched to any gene: 8.

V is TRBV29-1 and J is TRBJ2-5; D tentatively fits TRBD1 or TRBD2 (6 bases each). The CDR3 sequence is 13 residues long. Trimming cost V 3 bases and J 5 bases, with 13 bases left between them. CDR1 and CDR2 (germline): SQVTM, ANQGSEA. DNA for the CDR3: TGCAGCGTTGATGAGGGGGGTGGCGAGACCCAGTACTTC. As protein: CSVDEGGGETQYF.

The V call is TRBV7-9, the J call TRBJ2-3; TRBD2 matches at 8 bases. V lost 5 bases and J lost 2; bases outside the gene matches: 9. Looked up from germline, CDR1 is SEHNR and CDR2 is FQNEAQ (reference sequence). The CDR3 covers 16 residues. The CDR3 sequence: CASSSPGTRYTDTQYF. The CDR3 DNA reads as TGTGCCAGCAGCAGTCCCGGGACTAGGTACACAGATACGCAGTATTTT.

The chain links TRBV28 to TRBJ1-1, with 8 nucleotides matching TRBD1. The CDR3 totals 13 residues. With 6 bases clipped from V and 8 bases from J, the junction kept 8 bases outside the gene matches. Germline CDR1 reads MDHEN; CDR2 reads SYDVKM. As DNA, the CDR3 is TGTGCCAGCAGCCCGGGACAGGCCCGCGAAGCTTTCTTT. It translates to CASSPGQAREAFF.

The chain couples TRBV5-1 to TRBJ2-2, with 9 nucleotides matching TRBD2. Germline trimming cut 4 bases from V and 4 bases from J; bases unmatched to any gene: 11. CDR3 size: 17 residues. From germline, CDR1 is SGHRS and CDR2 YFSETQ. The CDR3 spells CASSLRLADPPTGELFF. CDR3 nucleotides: TGCGCCAGCAGCCTGAGACTAGCGGATCCCCCCACCGGGGAGCTGTTTTTT. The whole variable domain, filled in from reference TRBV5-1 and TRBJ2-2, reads KAGVTQTPRYLIKTRGQQVTLSCSPISGHRSVSWYQQTPGQGLQFLFEYFSETQRNKGNFPGRFSGRQFSNSRSEMNVSTLELGDSALYLCASSLRLADPPTGELFFGEGSRLTVL.

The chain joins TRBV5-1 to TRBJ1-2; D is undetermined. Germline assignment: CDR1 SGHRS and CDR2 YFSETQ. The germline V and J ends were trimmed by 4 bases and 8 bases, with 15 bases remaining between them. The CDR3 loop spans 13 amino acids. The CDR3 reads CASSQERPLGYTF. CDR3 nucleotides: TGCGCCAGCAGCCAGGAAAGACCGTTAGGCTACACCTTC.

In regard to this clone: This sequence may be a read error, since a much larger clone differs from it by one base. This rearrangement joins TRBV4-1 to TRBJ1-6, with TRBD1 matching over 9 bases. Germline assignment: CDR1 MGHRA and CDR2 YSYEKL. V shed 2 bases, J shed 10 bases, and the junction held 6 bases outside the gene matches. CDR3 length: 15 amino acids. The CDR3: CASSQFWDRASPLHF. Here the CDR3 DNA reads TGCGCCAGCAGCCAATTCTGGGACAGGGCCTCACCCCTCCACTTT.

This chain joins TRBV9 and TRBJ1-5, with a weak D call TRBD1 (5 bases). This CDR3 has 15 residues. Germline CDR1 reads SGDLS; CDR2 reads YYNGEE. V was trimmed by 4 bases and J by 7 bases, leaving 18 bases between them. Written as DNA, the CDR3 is TGTGCCAGCAGCCCCCGGCCGGGGGGTGACCAGCCCCAGCATTTT. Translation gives CASSPRPGGDQPQHF. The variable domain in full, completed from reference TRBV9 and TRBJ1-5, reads DSGVTQTPKHLITATGQRVTLRCSPRSGDLSVYWYQQSLDQGLQFLIQYYNGEERAKGNILERFSAQQFPDLHSELNLSSLELGDSALYFCASSPRPGGDQPQHFGDGTRLSIL.

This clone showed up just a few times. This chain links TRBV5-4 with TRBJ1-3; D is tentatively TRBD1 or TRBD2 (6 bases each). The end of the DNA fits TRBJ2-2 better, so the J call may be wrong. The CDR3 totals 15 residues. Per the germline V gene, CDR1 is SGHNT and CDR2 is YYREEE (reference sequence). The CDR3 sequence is CASSLQGRSTGELFF. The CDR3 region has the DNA TGTGCCAGCAGCTTGCAGGGGAGGAGCACCGGGGAGCTGTTTTTT.

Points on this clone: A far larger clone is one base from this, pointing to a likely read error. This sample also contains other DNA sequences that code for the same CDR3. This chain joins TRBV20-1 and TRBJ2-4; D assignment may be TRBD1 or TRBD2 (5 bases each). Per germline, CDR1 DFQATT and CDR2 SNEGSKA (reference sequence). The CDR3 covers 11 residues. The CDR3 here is CSARSGTIQYF. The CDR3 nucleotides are TGCAGTGCCAGGTCCGGGACCATTCAGTACTTT.

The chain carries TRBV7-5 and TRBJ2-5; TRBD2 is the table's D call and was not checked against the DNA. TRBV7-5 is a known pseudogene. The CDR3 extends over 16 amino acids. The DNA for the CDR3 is TGTGTCAGAAGCTCCGGACTAGCGGGGCGAAAAGAGACCCAGTACTTC. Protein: CVRSSGLAGRKETQYF.